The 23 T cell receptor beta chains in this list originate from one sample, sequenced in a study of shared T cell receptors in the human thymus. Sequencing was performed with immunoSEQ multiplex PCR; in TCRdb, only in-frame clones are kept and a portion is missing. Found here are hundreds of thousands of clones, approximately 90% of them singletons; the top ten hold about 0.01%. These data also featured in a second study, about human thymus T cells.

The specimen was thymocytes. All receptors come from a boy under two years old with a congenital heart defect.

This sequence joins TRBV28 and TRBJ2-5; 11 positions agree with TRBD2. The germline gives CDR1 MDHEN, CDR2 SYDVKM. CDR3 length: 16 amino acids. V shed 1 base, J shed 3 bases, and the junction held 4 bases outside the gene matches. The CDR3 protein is CASSLSGGLAEETQYF. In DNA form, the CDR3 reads TGTGCCAGCAGTTTATCGGGGGGACTAGCGGAAGAGACCCAGTACTTC.

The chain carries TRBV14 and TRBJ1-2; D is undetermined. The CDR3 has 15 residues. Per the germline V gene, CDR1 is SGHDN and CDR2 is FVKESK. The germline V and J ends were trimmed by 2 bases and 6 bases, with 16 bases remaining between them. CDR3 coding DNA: TGTGCCAGCAGCCAACGAACTTCGGAGGGCGATGGCTACACCTTC. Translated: CASSQRTSEGDGYTF.

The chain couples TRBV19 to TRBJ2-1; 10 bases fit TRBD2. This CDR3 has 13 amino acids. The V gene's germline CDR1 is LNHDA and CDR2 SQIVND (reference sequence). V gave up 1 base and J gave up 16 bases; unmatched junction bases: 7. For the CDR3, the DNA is TGTGCCAGTAGTATAGGAGCGGGGGGGCGGGAATTCTTC. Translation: CASSIGAGGREFF.

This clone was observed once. This CDR3 is CASSEPRGSRQGSYEQYF. The CDR3 DNA follows: TGTGCCAGCAGTGAACCCCGGGGGTCCAGGCAAGGATCCTACGAGCAGTACTTC. The V and J genes are TRBV6-1 and TRBJ2-7; D possibly corresponds to TRBD2 (6 bases). Germline loops: CDR1 MNHNS, CDR2 SASEGT. Deletions cut 2 bases from V and 1 base from J, with 21 bases between. The CDR3 loop spans 18 amino acids.

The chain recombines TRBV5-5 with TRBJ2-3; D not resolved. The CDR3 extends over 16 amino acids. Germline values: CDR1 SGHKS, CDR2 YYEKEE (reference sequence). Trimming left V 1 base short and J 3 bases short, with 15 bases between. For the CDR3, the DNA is TGTGCCAGCAGCTTGAGGTTCCCGGGTAGAACAGATACGCAGTATTTT. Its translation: CASSLRFPGRTDTQYF.

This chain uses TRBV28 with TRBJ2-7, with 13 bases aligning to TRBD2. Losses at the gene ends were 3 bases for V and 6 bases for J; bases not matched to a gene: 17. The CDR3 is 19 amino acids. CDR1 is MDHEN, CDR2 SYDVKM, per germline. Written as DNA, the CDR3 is TGTGCCAGCAGTTTCCACCTAGGACTAGCGGGAGTATTAGGCAGCGAGCAGTACTTC. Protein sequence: CASSFHLGLAGVLGSEQYF.

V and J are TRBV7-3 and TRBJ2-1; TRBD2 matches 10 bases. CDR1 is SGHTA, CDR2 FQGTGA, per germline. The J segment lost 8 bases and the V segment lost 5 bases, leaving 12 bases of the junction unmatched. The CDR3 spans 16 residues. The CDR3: CASSRPSSGSRDEQFF. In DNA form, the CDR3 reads TGTGCCAGCAGCCGACCTTCTAGCGGGAGCCGGGATGAGCAGTTCTTC.

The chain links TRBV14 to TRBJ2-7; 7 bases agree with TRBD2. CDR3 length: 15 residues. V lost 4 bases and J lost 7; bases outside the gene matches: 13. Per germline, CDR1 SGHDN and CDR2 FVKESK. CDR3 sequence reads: CASSLIGRPRGEQYF. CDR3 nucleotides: TGTGCCAGCAGCCTGATCGGGAGGCCGCGGGGGGAGCAGTACTTC.

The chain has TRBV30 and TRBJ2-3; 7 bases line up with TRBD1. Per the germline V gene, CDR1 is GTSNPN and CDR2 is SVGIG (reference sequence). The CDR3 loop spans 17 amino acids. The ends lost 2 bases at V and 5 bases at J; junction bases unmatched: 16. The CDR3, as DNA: TGTGCCTGGAGTCTCACTTTAACAGGGGCGGTGAGAGATACGCAGTATTTT. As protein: CAWSLTLTGAVRDTQYF.

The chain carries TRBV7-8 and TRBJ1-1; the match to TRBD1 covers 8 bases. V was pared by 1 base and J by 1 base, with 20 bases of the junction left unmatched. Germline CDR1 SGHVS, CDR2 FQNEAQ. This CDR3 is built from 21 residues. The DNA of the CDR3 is TGTGCCAGCAGCTTAGAAATTCCGGGACAGGTAACTTCCGACGGGAACACTGAAGCTTTCTTT. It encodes CASSLEIPGQVTSDGNTEAFF.

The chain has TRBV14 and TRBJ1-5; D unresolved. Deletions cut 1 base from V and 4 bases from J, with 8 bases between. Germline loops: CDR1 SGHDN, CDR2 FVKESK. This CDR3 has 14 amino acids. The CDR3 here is CASSQGGCNQPQHF. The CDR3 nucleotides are TGTGCCAGCAGCCAAGGAGGGTGTAATCAGCCCCAGCATTTT.

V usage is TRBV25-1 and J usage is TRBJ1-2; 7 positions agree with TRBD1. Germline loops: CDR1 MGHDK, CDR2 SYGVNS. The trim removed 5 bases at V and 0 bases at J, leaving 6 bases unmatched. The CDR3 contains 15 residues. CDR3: CASSHRDRPNYGYTF. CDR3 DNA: TGTGCCAGCAGTCATAGGGACAGACCTAACTATGGCTACACCTTC.

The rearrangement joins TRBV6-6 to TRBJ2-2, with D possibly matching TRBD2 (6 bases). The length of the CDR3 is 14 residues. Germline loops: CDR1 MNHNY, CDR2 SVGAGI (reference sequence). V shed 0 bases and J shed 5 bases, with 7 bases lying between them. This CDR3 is CASSYSRETGELFF. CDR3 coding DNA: TGTGCCAGCAGTTACTCGCGGGAAACCGGGGAGCTGTTTTTT.

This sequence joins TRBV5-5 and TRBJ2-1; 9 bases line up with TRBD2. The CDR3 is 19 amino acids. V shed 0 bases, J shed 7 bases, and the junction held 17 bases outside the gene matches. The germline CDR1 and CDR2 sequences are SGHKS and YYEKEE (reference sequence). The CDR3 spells CASSLAVAGGLAKMNEQFF. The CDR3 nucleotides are TGTGCCAGCAGCTTGGCCGTGGCGGGAGGGCTGGCTAAAATGAATGAGCAGTTCTTC.

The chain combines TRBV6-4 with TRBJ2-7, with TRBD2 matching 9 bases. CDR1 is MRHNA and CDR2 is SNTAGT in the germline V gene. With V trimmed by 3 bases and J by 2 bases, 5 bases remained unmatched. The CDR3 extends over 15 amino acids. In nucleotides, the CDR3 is TGTGCCAGCAGTGAGGGGCTAGCGGGGCCCTACGAGCAGTACTTC. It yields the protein CASSEGLAGPYEQYF.

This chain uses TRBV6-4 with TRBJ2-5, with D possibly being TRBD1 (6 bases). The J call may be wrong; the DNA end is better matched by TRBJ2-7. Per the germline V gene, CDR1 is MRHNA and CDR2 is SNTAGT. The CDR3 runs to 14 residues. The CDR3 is CASSETGGPYEQYF. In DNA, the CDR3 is TGTGCCAGCAGTGAGACAGGCGGCCCCTACGAGCAGTACTTC.

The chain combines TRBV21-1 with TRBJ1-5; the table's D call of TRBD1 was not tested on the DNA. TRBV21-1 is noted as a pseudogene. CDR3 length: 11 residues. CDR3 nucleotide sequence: TGTGCCAGCCCCACAGCTCAGCCCCAGCATTTT. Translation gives CASPTAQPQHF.

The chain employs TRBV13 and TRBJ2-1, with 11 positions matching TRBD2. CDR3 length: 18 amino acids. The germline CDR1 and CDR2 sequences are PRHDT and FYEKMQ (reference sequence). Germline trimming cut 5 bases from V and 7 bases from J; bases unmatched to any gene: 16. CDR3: CASSHGTSGQGGGNEQFF. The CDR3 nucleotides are TGTGCCAGCAGCCACGGGACTAGCGGCCAAGGAGGGGGAAATGAGCAGTTCTTC. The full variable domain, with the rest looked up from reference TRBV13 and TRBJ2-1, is AAGVIQSPRHLIKEKRETATLKCYPIPRHDTVYWYQQGPGQDPQFLISFYEKMQSDKGSIPDRFSAQQFSDYHSELNMSSLELGDSALYFCASSHGTSGQGGGNEQFFGPGTRLTVL.

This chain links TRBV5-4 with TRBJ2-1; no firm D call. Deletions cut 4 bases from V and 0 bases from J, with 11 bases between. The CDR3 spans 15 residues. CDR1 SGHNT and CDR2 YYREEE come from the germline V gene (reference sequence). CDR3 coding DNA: TGTGCCAGCAGCCTCAAGCTGAACTCCTACAATGAGCAGTTCTTC. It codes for CASSLKLNSYNEQFF.

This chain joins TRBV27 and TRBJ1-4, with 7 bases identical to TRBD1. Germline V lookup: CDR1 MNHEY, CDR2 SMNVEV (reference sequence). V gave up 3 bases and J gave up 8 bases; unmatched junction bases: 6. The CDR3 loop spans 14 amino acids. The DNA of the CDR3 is TGTGCCAGCAGTTTCCGTCAGACAGGGGAAAAACTGTTTTTT. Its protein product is CASSFRQTGEKLFF.

CDR3 sequence (DNA): TGTGCCATCAGCCTGGGACTAGCGGGACCCACCGGGGAGCTGTTTTTT. Its translation: CAISLGLAGPTGELFF. The V and J genes are TRBV10-3 and TRBJ2-2; 13 bases map to TRBD2. J gave up 4 bases and V 6 bases, and 5 bases lay outside the gene matches. Germline V gene sequence: CDR1 ENHRY, CDR2 SYGVKD. The CDR3 covers 16 residues.

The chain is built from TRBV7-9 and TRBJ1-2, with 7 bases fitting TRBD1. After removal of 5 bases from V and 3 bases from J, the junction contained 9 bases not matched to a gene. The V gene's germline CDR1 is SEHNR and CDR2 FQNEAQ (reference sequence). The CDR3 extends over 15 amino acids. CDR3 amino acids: CASSVRGRGYYGYTF. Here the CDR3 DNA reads TGTGCCAGCAGCGTGAGGGGGCGCGGTTACTATGGCTACACCTTC.

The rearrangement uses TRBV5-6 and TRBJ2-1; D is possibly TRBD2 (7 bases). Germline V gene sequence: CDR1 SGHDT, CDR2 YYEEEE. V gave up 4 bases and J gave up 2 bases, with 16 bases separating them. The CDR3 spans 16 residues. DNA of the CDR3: TGTGCCAGCAGCGGGGGGGGCGGGAACACCTACAATGAGCAGTTCTTC. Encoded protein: CASSGGGGNTYNEQFF. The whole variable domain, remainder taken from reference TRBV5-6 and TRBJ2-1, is DAGVTQSPTHLIKTRGQQVTLRCSPKSGHDTVSWYQQALGQGPQFIFQYYEEEERQRGNFPDRFSGHQFPNYSSELNVNALLLGDSALYLCASSGGGGNTYNEQFFGPGTRLTVL.